These T cell receptor beta chains were read from a single sample in a study of blood T cell repertoires in COVID-19. TCRdb keeps only in-frame clones here, not all; method: immunoSEQ multiplex PCR. The sample contains about 220,000 clones, just over 85% of which appear only once. The specimen sequenced was peripheral blood. The receptors stem from a man aged 30-40 years who had recovered from COVID-19. CDR3s include the opening cysteine and the closing phenylalanine or tryptophan. A D gene is named only where the DNA matches it firmly. Clone size is given for some rows only: seen once, a few or many times, or a class if the clone is expanded.

J gene: TRBJ1-4; clone size: few; D gene: .; V gene: TRBV19; CDR3 DNA: TGTGCCAGTAGTCATCCCCGGCAGGGTGATGAAAAACTGTTTTTT; CDR3 protein: CASSHPRQGDEKLFF
J gene: TRBJ1-4; clone size: .; D gene: .; V gene: TRBV11-2; CDR3 DNA: TGTGCCAGCAGCTTAGGAGGCCCTGTGGGTGAAAAACTGTTTTTT; CDR3 protein: CASSLGGPVGEKLFF
J gene: TRBJ2-3; clone size: .; D gene: .; V gene: TRBV7-8; CDR3 DNA: TGTGCCAGCAGTTTTGCCCAGGGGCCAGAAACGCAGTATTTT; CDR3 protein: CASSFAQGPETQYF
J gene: TRBJ2-5; clone size: .; D gene: TRBD1; V gene: TRBV7-2; CDR3 DNA: TGTGCCAGCAGCTTAAACAGGGGGCTCCAAGAGACCCAGTACTTC; CDR3 protein: CASSLNRGLQETQYF
J gene: TRBJ1-2; clone size: .; D gene: TRBD1; V gene: TRBV4-1; CDR3 DNA: TGCGCCAGCAGCCAAGAGGACAGGGACAACTATGGCTACACCTTC; CDR3 protein: CASSQEDRDNYGYTF
J gene: TRBJ2-1; clone size: .; D gene: TRBD2; V gene: TRBV6-2/TRBV6-3; CDR3 DNA: TGTGCCAGCAGTTACGGTCTAGCGGTTGTGAATGAGCAGTTCTTC; CDR3 protein: CASSYGLAVVNEQFF
J gene: TRBJ2-1; clone size: .; D gene: .; V gene: TRBV12-3/TRBV12-4; CDR3 DNA: TGTGCCAGCAGCTACAGGGCCCACAATGAGCAGTTCTTC; CDR3 protein: CASSYRAHNEQFF
J gene: TRBJ1-1; clone size: .; D gene: TRBD1; V gene: TRBV12-3/TRBV12-4; CDR3 DNA: TGTGCCGGGGGACAGGGCCCTGAAGCTTTCTTT; CDR3 protein: CAGGQGPEAFF
J gene: TRBJ2-1; clone size: .; D gene: .; V gene: TRBV6-9; CDR3 DNA: TGTGCCAGCAGTTCCCGACCCGTTTCTGACAGGTTAAGCTCCTACAATGAGCAGTTCTTC; CDR3 protein: CASSSRPVSDRLSSYNEQFF
J gene: TRBJ2-1; clone size: .; D gene: .; V gene: TRBV11-2; CDR3 DNA: TGTGCCAGCAGCTCGAGGGGGACCCTACGGAATGAGCAGTTCTTC; CDR3 protein: CASSSRGTLRNEQFF
J gene: TRBJ1-1; clone size: once; D gene: .; V gene: TRBV4-3; CDR3 DNA: TGCGCCAGCAGCCAAGGATATAGAGGCAAGGAAGCTTTCTTT; CDR3 protein: CASSQGYRGKEAFF
J gene: TRBJ1-5; clone size: .; D gene: .; V gene: TRBV5-4; CDR3 DNA: TGTGCCAGCAGCTTGGGGGGGGGAGAAAATCAGCCCCAGCATTTT; CDR3 protein: CASSLGGGENQPQHF
J gene: TRBJ1-2; clone size: .; D gene: TRBD1; V gene: TRBV27; CDR3 DNA: TGTGCCAGCAGTCCCTTCGACAGGGGGGAAACTTATGGCTACACCTTC; CDR3 protein: CASSPFDRGETYGYTF
J gene: TRBJ2-5; clone size: .; D gene: .; V gene: TRBV5-1; CDR3 DNA: TGCGCCAGCAGCTTGGAGGGTAGGGGTGAGACCCAGTACTTC; CDR3 protein: CASSLEGRGETQYF
J gene: TRBJ2-7; clone size: .; D gene: TRBD2; V gene: TRBV27; CDR3 DNA: TGTGCCGTCTTTGCGGGAGTCGAGCAGTACTTC; CDR3 protein: CAVFAGVEQYF
J gene: TRBJ1-2; clone size: .; D gene: .; V gene: TRBV21-1; CDR3 DNA: TGTGCCAGCAGCGAAGACAGGGGGCGACGGGGCTACACCTTC; CDR3 protein: CASSEDRGRRGYTF
J gene: TRBJ2-5; clone size: .; D gene: .; V gene: TRBV24-1; CDR3 DNA: TGTGCCACCAGTGACGGAGGAGAGACCCAGTACTTC; CDR3 protein: CATSDGGETQYF
J gene: TRBJ1-2; clone size: once; D gene: .; V gene: TRBV10-3; CDR3 DNA: TGTGCCATCAGTGACGGGCGGCAGGGTGGGTATGGCTACACCTTC; CDR3 protein: CAISDGRQGGYGYTF
J gene: TRBJ1-1; clone size: .; D gene: .; V gene: TRBV4-3; CDR3 DNA: TGCGCCAGCAGCCAAGAAGGGCAGGGGTTGTGGGGTGAAGCTTTCTTT; CDR3 protein: CASSQEGQGLWGEAFF
J gene: TRBJ1-2; clone size: .; D gene: TRBD1; V gene: TRBV19; CDR3 DNA: TGTGCCAGTAGTATGGACAGGGGGGCCGGAGGCTACACCTTC; CDR3 protein: CASSMDRGAGGYTF
J gene: TRBJ2-5; clone size: .; D gene: .; V gene: TRBV7-9; CDR3 DNA: TGTGCCAGCAGCTATGGGGGCTGGAGGGAGACCCAGTACTTC; CDR3 protein: CASSYGGWRETQYF
J gene: TRBJ1-2; clone size: once; D gene: .; V gene: TRBV18; CDR3 DNA: TGTGCCAGCTCACCCGAGGGCTATGGCTACACCTTC; CDR3 protein: CASSPEGYGYTF
J gene: TRBJ1-1; clone size: .; D gene: TRBD1; V gene: TRBV6-5; CDR3 DNA: TGTGCCAGCAGTTACATTAACAGGGGGGGCACTGAAGCTTTCTTT; CDR3 protein: CASSYINRGGTEAFF
J gene: TRBJ2-5; clone size: .; D gene: .; V gene: TRBV19; CDR3 DNA: TGTGCCAGTAGTATTGGCCTCCGTCAAGAGACCCAGTACTTC; CDR3 protein: CASSIGLRQETQYF
J gene: TRBJ1-5; clone size: .; D gene: .; V gene: TRBV15; CDR3 DNA: TGTGCCACCAGCAGAGACCTGGCGGGTGGCCAGCCCCAGCATTTT; CDR3 protein: CATSRDLAGGQPQHF
J gene: TRBJ2-7; clone size: .; D gene: .; V gene: TRBV5-1; CDR3 DNA: TGCGCCAGCAGGTTGAGGGAGATCCCCTACGAGCAGTACTTC; CDR3 protein: CASRLREIPYEQYF
J gene: TRBJ2-7; clone size: .; D gene: .; V gene: TRBV7-2; CDR3 DNA: TGTGCCAGCCAGCCACCGGGACTTCCCTACGAGCAGTACTTC; CDR3 protein: CASQPPGLPYEQYF
J gene: TRBJ2-7; clone size: .; D gene: .; V gene: TRBV25-1; CDR3 DNA: TGTGCCAGCAAGGGGGGGAACTACGAGCAGTACTTC; CDR3 protein: CASKGGNYEQYF
J gene: TRBJ2-7; clone size: .; D gene: TRBD1; V gene: TRBV5-5; CDR3 DNA: TGTGCCAGCAGCTGGGGGACAGGTGACAACGAGCAGTACTTC; CDR3 protein: CASSWGTGDNEQYF
J gene: TRBJ1-5; clone size: few; D gene: .; V gene: TRBV19; CDR3 DNA: TGTGCCAGTATTCATACAGGGATGGGGAGCAATCAGCCCCAGCATTTT; CDR3 protein: CASIHTGMGSNQPQHF
J gene: TRBJ1-2; clone size: .; D gene: .; V gene: TRBV6-4; CDR3 DNA: TGTGCCAGCAGTGACTCGATCGCAGGGATAGCTGGCTACACCTTC; CDR3 protein: CASSDSIAGIAGYTF
J gene: TRBJ2-7; clone size: .; D gene: .; V gene: TRBV5-4; CDR3 DNA: TGTGCCAGCAGCCCGGGGGACCCAACCTACGAGCAGTACTTC; CDR3 protein: CASSPGDPTYEQYF
J gene: TRBJ2-7; clone size: .; D gene: TRBD2; V gene: TRBV18; CDR3 DNA: TGTGCCAGCTCACCATTGGGCGGCGGGGGTCCCGAGCAGTACTTC; CDR3 protein: CASSPLGGGGPEQYF
J gene: TRBJ2-5; clone size: .; D gene: .; V gene: TRBV9; CDR3 DNA: TGTGCCAGCAGCGTAGGGCCACAAGAGACCCAGTACTTC; CDR3 protein: CASSVGPQETQYF
J gene: TRBJ2-7; clone size: few; D gene: TRBD1; V gene: TRBV24-1; CDR3 DNA: TGTGCCACCAGCTCATCCCGGGACAGGGATCATGTGTGGCGGGACGAGCAGTACTTC; CDR3 protein: CATSSSRDRDHVWRDEQYF
J gene: TRBJ1-6; clone size: .; D gene: .; V gene: TRBV12-3/TRBV12-4; CDR3 DNA: TGTGCCAGCAGAGGGAGGGATTCACCCCTCCACTTT; CDR3 protein: CASRGRDSPLHF
J gene: TRBJ1-2; clone size: .; D gene: .; V gene: TRBV10-1; CDR3 DNA: TGCGCCAGCAGTGAGTCCCGGCGGGGACGCTATGGCTACACCTTC; CDR3 protein: CASSESRRGRYGYTF
J gene: TRBJ2-1; clone size: .; D gene: TRBD2; V gene: TRBV6-5; CDR3 DNA: TGTGCCAGCGGGACTAGCGGGGGTGAGCAGTTCTTC; CDR3 protein: CASGTSGGEQFF
J gene: TRBJ2-7; clone size: .; D gene: .; V gene: TRBV7-9; CDR3 DNA: TGTGCCAGCAGCTTAAGGGGCCTGGACGAGCAGTACTTC; CDR3 protein: CASSLRGLDEQYF
J gene: TRBJ1-2; clone size: .; D gene: .; V gene: TRBV25-1; CDR3 DNA: TGTGCCAGCAGTGAATATAACAGGGACGGCTACACCTTC; CDR3 protein: CASSEYNRDGYTF
J gene: TRBJ2-7; clone size: .; D gene: .; V gene: TRBV14; CDR3 DNA: TGTGCCAGCAGCCAAGATCGGGGAGTCTTGGTCTCCGAGCAGTACTTC; CDR3 protein: CASSQDRGVLVSEQYF
J gene: TRBJ2-7; clone size: few; D gene: TRBD2; V gene: TRBV10-1; CDR3 DNA: TGCGCCAGCGGCGGGGGCTACGAGCAGTACTTC; CDR3 protein: CASGGGYEQYF
J gene: TRBJ1-1; clone size: .; D gene: .; V gene: TRBV12-3/TRBV12-4; CDR3 DNA: TGTGCCAGCAGTTTAAAGACTGAGACTGAAGCTTTCTTT; CDR3 protein: CASSLKTETEAFF
J gene: TRBJ1-5; clone size: .; D gene: .; V gene: TRBV7-9; CDR3 DNA: TGTGCCAGCAGCTGGGCAGGCCATAGCAATCAGCCCCAGCATTTT; CDR3 protein: CASSWAGHSNQPQHF
J gene: TRBJ1-1; clone size: .; D gene: TRBD1; V gene: TRBV27; CDR3 DNA: TGTGCCAGCAGTTTGGTGGGACAGAGATTGAACACTGAAGCTTTCTTT; CDR3 protein: CASSLVGQRLNTEAFF
J gene: TRBJ1-5; clone size: few; D gene: .; V gene: TRBV7-9; CDR3 DNA: TGTGCCAGCAGCGGTAGTAGCAATCAGCCCCAGCATTTT; CDR3 protein: CASSGSSNQPQHF
J gene: TRBJ2-7; clone size: few; D gene: .; V gene: TRBV29-1; CDR3 DNA: TGCAGCGTTTTTGACAGCCACTCCTACGAGCAGTACTTC; CDR3 protein: CSVFDSHSYEQYF